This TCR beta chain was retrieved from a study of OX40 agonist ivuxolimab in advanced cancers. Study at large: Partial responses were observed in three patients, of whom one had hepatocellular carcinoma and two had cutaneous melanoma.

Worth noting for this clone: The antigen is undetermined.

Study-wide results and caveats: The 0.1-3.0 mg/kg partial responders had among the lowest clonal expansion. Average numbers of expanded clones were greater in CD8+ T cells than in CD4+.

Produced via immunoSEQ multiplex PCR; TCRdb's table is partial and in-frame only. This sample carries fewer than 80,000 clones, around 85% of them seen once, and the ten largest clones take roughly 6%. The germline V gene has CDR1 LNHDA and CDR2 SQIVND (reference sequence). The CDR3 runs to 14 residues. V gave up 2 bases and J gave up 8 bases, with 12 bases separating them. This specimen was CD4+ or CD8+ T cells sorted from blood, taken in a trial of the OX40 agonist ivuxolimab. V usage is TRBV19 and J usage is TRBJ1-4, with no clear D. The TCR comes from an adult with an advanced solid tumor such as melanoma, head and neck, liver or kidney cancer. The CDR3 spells CASSIQLLGEKLFF. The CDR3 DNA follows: TGTGCCAGTAGTATACAGCTTCTAGGGGAAAAACTGTTTTTT. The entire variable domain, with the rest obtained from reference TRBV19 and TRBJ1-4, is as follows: DGGITQSPKYLFRKEGQNVTLSCEQNLNHDAMYWYRQDPGQGLRLIYYSQIVNDFQKGDIAEGYSVSREKKESFPLTVTSAQKNPTAFYLCASSIQLLGEKLFFGSGTQLSVL.